The clone carrying this TCR beta chain was seen only a few times. Clones were read by immunoSEQ multiplex PCR, and TCRdb kept only the in-frame ones, dropping some. Among tens of thousands of clones listed, about four fifths were seen once. The source of the sample is a study of blood T cell repertoires in COVID-19. The CDR3 is 13 residues long. The V and J ends lost 6 bases and 5 bases respectively, with 14 bases between them. Germline lookup yields CDR1 MDHEN and CDR2 SYDVKM. The chain couples TRBV28 to TRBJ2-7; weak D call: TRBD1 (6 bases). This TCR derives from a man between 25 and 39 years old with COVID-19, enrolled during active disease. The material sequenced was peripheral blood. Written as DNA, the CDR3 is TGTGCCAGCAGCCTTTTACAGGGCCACGAGCAGTACTTC. Protein sequence: CASSLLQGHEQYF.